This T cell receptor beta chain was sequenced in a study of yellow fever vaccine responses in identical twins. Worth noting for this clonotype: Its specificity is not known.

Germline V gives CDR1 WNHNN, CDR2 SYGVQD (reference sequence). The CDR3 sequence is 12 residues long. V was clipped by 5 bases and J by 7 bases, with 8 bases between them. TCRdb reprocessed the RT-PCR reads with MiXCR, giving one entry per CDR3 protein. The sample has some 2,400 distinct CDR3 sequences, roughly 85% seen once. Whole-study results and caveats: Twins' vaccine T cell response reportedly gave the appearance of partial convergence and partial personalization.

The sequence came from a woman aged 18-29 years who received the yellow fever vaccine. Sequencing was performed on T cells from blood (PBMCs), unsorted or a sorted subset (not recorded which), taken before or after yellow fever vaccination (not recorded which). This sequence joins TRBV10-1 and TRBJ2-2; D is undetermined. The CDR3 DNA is TGCGCCAGCAGTCAGATTGTCGGGGAGCTGTTTTTT. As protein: CASSQIVGELFF.